In its sample, the clone carrying this T cell receptor beta chain was seen once. Its antigen remains unidentified. It is unclear where the CDR3 begins or ends on the DNA, so no DNA is shown, and the CDR3 is as TCRdb lists it. The data derive from a study of a mutant IDH1 vaccine in newly diagnosed glioma. About the research overall: The treated population exhibited a male proportion of around 62%, a female proportion of 37.5%, and a mean age of around 40 years. Week 35 held visit V12, while week 47 held visit V13.

The study, taken as a whole, reports: Vaccination elicited immune responses in approximately 93% of patients.

The repertoire was sequenced with immunoSEQ multiplex PCR; TCRdb's copy has only in-frame clones and lacks some. Seen here are approximately 50,000 clones, less than 90% observed once, and the top ten hold 1.6%. Germline V gene sequence: CDR1 SGHRS, CDR2 YFSETQ. The CDR3 is 15 residues long, ends included. The time point: week 35, safety follow-up. Each dose delivered 300 ug of mutant IDH1 20-mer peptide subcutaneously with imiquimod. At weeks 1, 3, 5, 7, 11, 15, 19 and 23, patients received a vaccination, eight in all. This sequence was found in a man aged 35 to 55 with glioma. This chain joins TRBV5-1 and TRBJ2-5; the table's D call, TRBD2, has no DNA check behind it. The input for sequencing was PBMCs, taken from a glioma patient whose treatment included an IDH1 peptide vaccine. The CDR3 protein is CASSWGPGTTEREYF.